The next 23 T cell receptor beta chains were all read from a single sample in a study of control samples from healthy donors and cancer patients. Using immunoSEQ multiplex PCR, the repertoire was profiled, and TCRdb retains in-frame clones only, with some absent. The sample lists 110,000 to 150,000 clones, roughly 92% occurring once. Sequenced sample: blood. The origin of the receptors is a man aged 30 to 39 in good health.

By share, this clone ranks as medium-sized (0.01 to 0.1%). The chain carries TRBV4-3 and TRBJ2-1, with TRBD2 identical over 8 bases. Germline V gene data show CDR1 as LGHNA and CDR2 as YSLEER. V shed 0 bases, J shed 4 bases, and the junction held 5 bases outside the gene matches. CDR3 length: 16 amino acids. DNA for the CDR3: TGCGCCAGCAGCCAAGATGGGAGCGGGAGTTACAATGAGCAGTTCTTC. It is translated as CASSQDGSGSYNEQFF.

J is TRBJ1-2 and V is TRBV7-9, with D unclear. The ends were cut back, 3 bases at V and 1 base at J, with 12 bases in the middle. The CDR3 runs 15 residues. Germline CDR1 and CDR2: SEHNR and FQNEAQ (reference sequence). This chain's CDR3 is CASSFGQNDNYGYTF. In nucleotides, the CDR3 is TGTGCCAGCAGCTTTGGGCAGAACGATAACTATGGCTACACCTTC.

The V call is TRBV4-1, the J call TRBJ1-4; 8 positions match TRBD1. CDR1 and CDR2 (germline): MGHRA, YSYEKL. V was pared by 2 bases and J by 5 bases, with 13 bases of the junction left unmatched. This CDR3 contains 18 residues. The CDR3 nucleotides read TGCGCCAGCAGCCAATTCAGGACAGGGTGCAACTTGAATGAAAAACTGTTTTTT. This sequence encodes CASSQFRTGCNLNEKLFF.

The chain combines TRBV28 with TRBJ1-1; D remains unclear. There are 12 residues in the CDR3. Germline V lookup: CDR1 MDHEN, CDR2 SYDVKM. V was cut by 8 bases and J by 8 bases, with 15 bases left in between. The CDR3 here is CASLKTLSEAFF. Here the CDR3 DNA reads TGTGCCAGCCTAAAAACTCTCTCCGAAGCTTTCTTT. The entire variable domain, with the rest obtained from reference TRBV28 and TRBJ1-1, is as follows: DVKVTQSSRYLVKRTGEKVFLECVQDMDHENMFWYRQDPGLGLRLIYFSYDVKMKEKGDIPEGYSVSREKKERFSLILESASTNQTSMYLCASLKTLSEAFFGQGTRLTVV.

The chain joins TRBV19 to TRBJ1-5, with D perhaps TRBD1 (5 bases). This CDR3 spans 13 amino acids. The V and J ends lost 4 bases and 11 bases respectively, with 15 bases between them. Per the germline V gene, CDR1 is LNHDA and CDR2 is SQIVND (reference sequence). CDR3 sequence reads: CASSRGVDVAQHF. DNA for the CDR3: TGTGCCAGTAGTAGGGGGGTTGATGTGGCCCAGCATTTT. Variable domain in full (rest from reference TRBV19 and TRBJ1-5): DGGITQSPKYLFRKEGQNVTLSCEQNLNHDAMYWYRQDPGQGLRLIYYSQIVNDFQKGDIAEGYSVSREKKESFPLTVTSAQKNPTAFYLCASSRGVDVAQHFGDGTRLSIL.

V and J are TRBV7-6 and TRBJ2-1; 11 bases map to TRBD2. Trimming removed 5 bases from V and 1 base from J; junction bases left unmatched: 4. This CDR3 has 16 residues. The germline V gene encodes CDR1 SGHVS and CDR2 FNYEAQ. The CDR3 loop is CASSPASGRSYNEQFF. DNA of the CDR3: TGTGCCAGCAGCCCCGCTAGCGGGAGGTCCTACAATGAGCAGTTCTTC.

The chain carries TRBV3-1 (or the pseudogene TRBV3-2) and TRBJ2-3; 7 nucleotides line up with TRBD2. This CDR3 contains 16 residues. From germline, CDR1 is LGHDT and CDR2 YNNKEL (reference sequence). The junction had 5 bases not matched to a gene; V was cut back by 2 bases and J by 0 bases. The CDR3 protein is CASSQLSGASTDTQYF. CDR3 DNA sequence: TGTGCCAGCAGCCAATTAAGCGGGGCCAGCACAGATACGCAGTATTTT.

The V call is TRBV19, the J call TRBJ1-4; D call uncertain. Germline V gives CDR1 LNHDA, CDR2 SQIVND (reference sequence). This CDR3 region has 13 residues. Trimming left V 6 bases short and J 7 bases short, with 12 bases between. The CDR3 loop reads CASSWRFGEKLFF. The CDR3 DNA reads as TGTGCCAGTAGCTGGAGATTTGGTGAAAAACTGTTTTTT.

V gene TRBV7-6 combines with J gene TRBJ2-1, with 8 bases aligning to TRBD2. Germline CDR1 and CDR2: SGHVS and FNYEAQ. Unmatched junction bases numbered 7, after V lost 1 base and J lost 2 bases. CDR3 length: 17 residues. As DNA, the CDR3 is TGTGCCAGCAGCTTAGTGTTCGCGGGAGGACCCTACAATGAGCAGTTCTTC. It yields the protein CASSLVFAGGPYNEQFF.

V and J are TRBV9 and TRBJ2-1; the match to TRBD2 covers 11 bases. J was trimmed by 0 bases and V by 4 bases; bases with no gene match: 6. The CDR3 is made up of 17 amino acids. From germline, CDR1 is SGDLS and CDR2 YYNGEE. CDR3 protein: CASSPRLAGSSYNEQFF. The CDR3 DNA follows: TGTGCCAGCAGCCCCCGACTAGCGGGAAGCTCCTACAATGAGCAGTTCTTC. The whole variable domain, filled in from reference TRBV9 and TRBJ2-1, reads DSGVTQTPKHLITATGQRVTLRCSPRSGDLSVYWYQQSLDQGLQFLIQYYNGEERAKGNILERFSAQQFPDLHSELNLSSLELGDSALYFCASSPRLAGSSYNEQFFGPGTRLTVL.

V is TRBV19 and J is TRBJ1-6, with D perhaps TRBD1 (6 bases). Trimming took off 1 base at V and 10 bases at J, with 14 bases between the two ends. CDR1 LNHDA and CDR2 SQIVND come from the germline V gene (reference sequence). The CDR3 covers 15 residues. The DNA of the CDR3 is TGTGCCAGTAGTATAGTGGCAGGGGTGCGGTCACCCCTCCACTTT. Encoded protein: CASSIVAGVRSPLHF.

The chain recombines TRBV7-3 with TRBJ2-3, with a tentative D call TRBD1 (6 bases). CDR1 is SGHTA, CDR2 FQGTGA, per germline. V was cut by 5 bases and J by 6 bases, with 12 bases left in between. CDR3 length equals 13 residues. CDR3 loop: CASSTRDKDTQYF. The CDR3 DNA sequence: TGTGCCAGCAGCACGAGGGACAAGGATACGCAGTATTTT. The full variable domain, in which reference TRBV7-3 and TRBJ2-3 provide the parts outside the CDR3, is GAGVSQTPSNKVTEKGKYVELRCDPISGHTALYWYRQSLGQGPEFLIYFQGTGAADDSGLPNDRFFAVRPEGSVSTLKIQRTERGDSAVYLCASSTRDKDTQYFGPGTRLTVL.

This chain connects TRBV6-4 to TRBJ2-1; 10 bases map to TRBD2. The CDR3 spans 15 residues. CDR1 MRHNA and CDR2 SNTAGT come from the germline V gene. The V segment lost 3 bases and the J segment 7 bases; nucleotides outside the gene matches: 6. The CDR3 region has the DNA TGTGCCAGCAGTGAAGAGCGGGAGGGGGGAAATGAGCAGTTCTTC. Translating it yields CASSEEREGGNEQFF.

The gene calls are TRBV6-2 or TRBV6-3 and TRBJ1-2, with 7 bases lining up with TRBD1. The CDR3 spans 15 residues. In germline, CDR1 is MNHEY, CDR2 SVGEGT. Trimming at V came to 5 bases and at J to 7 bases, leaving 13 bases not matched to a gene. CDR3 nucleotides: TGTGCCAGCAGTCAAGCCACAGGGGAAAGACGTGGCTACACCTTC. This sequence encodes CASSQATGERRGYTF.

As DNA, the CDR3 is TGTGCCAGCAGTTTTCTGGTAGCAACTAATGAAAAACTGTTTTTT. It specifies CASSFLVATNEKLFF. This chain links TRBV28 with TRBJ1-4; D call uncertain. CDR3 length equals 15 residues. V lost 3 bases, J lost 0 bases, and 8 bases lay in between. CDR1 and CDR2 (germline): MDHEN, SYDVKM. The full variable domain, in which reference TRBV28 and TRBJ1-4 provide the parts outside the CDR3, is DVKVTQSSRYLVKRTGEKVFLECVQDMDHENMFWYRQDPGLGLRLIYFSYDVKMKEKGDIPEGYSVSREKKERFSLILESASTNQTSMYLCASSFLVATNEKLFFGSGTQLSVL.

V is TRBV6-6 and J is TRBJ2-5, with TRBD1 matching over 8 bases. Per the germline V gene, CDR1 is MNHNY and CDR2 is SVGAGI (reference sequence). CDR3 length: 16 residues. V was clipped by 5 bases and J by 2 bases; unmatched bases: 10. CDR3 amino acids: CASSRYTGGQQETQYF. The CDR3 DNA is TGTGCCAGCAGTCGCTACACAGGGGGACAACAAGAGACCCAGTACTTC.

V is TRBV3-1 (or the pseudogene TRBV3-2) and J is TRBJ2-7, with D unclear. CDR3 size: 14 residues. Germline CDR1 and CDR2: LGHDT and YNNKEL (reference sequence). Trimming took 4 bases from V and 6 from J, leaving 16 bases between them. The CDR3 here is CASSLPTVGGEQYF. DNA for the CDR3: TGTGCCAGCAGCCTCCCGACGGTCGGTGGCGAGCAGTACTTC.

The chain is built from TRBV6-4 and TRBJ1-2; 10 bases line up with TRBD1. CDR1 MRHNA and CDR2 SNTAGT come from the germline V gene. The V and J ends lost 4 bases and 5 bases, in that order; junction bases with no gene match: 10. This CDR3 region has 16 residues. The CDR3 DNA sequence: TGTGCCAGCAGTGCCCCTCGGACAGGGGGGGGATATGGCTACACCTTC. Amino acids: CASSAPRTGGGYGYTF.

The J gene is TRBJ2-6, the V gene TRBV5-1; the D gene is possibly TRBD1 (6 bases). There are 15 residues in the CDR3. The germline CDR1 and CDR2 sequences are SGHRS and YFSETQ. Trimming cost V 2 bases and J 4 bases, with 10 bases left between them. The CDR3 sequence: CASSFSGAGANVLTF. In nucleotides, the CDR3 is TGCGCCAGCAGCTTTTCAGGGGCAGGGGCCAACGTCCTGACTTTC.

About this clone itself: The junction shows a germline mismatch at one end, possibly a read error. The V call is TRBV7-7, the J call TRBJ2-7; 7 nucleotides agree with TRBD2. The germline V gene encodes CDR1 SSHAT and CDR2 FNYEAQ (reference sequence). The CDR3 has 13 residues. CDR3 in DNA: TGTGCTAGCAGCTTGGGGAGGGAAGGCGAGCAGTACTTC. This translates into CASSLGREGEQYF.

The V and J genes are TRBV7-9 and TRBJ2-3, with D perhaps being TRBD1 or TRBD2 (6 bases each). CDR3 length: 15 amino acids. Germline V gives CDR1 SEHNR, CDR2 FQNEAQ (reference sequence). V lost 2 bases to trimming and J lost 6 bases, with 15 bases between them. CDR3 region: CASSLLPGGGDTQYF. CDR3 bases: TGTGCCAGCAGCTTATTACCTGGAGGGGGTGATACGCAGTATTTT.

V usage is TRBV6-5 and J usage is TRBJ2-1; a possible D gene is TRBD2 (6 bases). The CDR3 consists of 15 residues. In germline, CDR1 is MNHEY, CDR2 SVGAGI. The germline V and J ends were trimmed by 5 bases and 2 bases, with 13 bases remaining between them. CDR3 DNA: TGTGCCAGCAGTCCCGGGACTTCGCCCTACAATGAGCAGTTCTTC. This codes for CASSPGTSPYNEQFF.

V gene TRBV10-3 combines with J gene TRBJ1-1; 7 positions agree with TRBD1. With 7 bases clipped from V and 6 bases from J, the junction kept 8 bases outside the gene matches. CDR1 and CDR2 (germline): ENHRY, SYGVKD. The CDR3 extends over 13 amino acids. CDR3 in DNA: TGTGCCATCACTATGACAGGGTATGCTGAAGCTTTCTTT. Its protein product is CAITMTGYAEAFF.